A single sample is the source of the 6 T cell receptor beta chains below, sequenced in a study of cytomegalovirus exposure and HLA in healthy donors. It was with 60 Vbeta and 13 Jbeta primers that the PCR ran. The table came from immunoSEQ multiplex PCR; TCRdb's copy has only in-frame clones and leaves some out. This sample has about 90,000 clones, with approximately 56% found just once. The sequenced sample was PBMCs. The receptor source for this set is a woman aged 25 to 39 in good health and CMV-seropositive.

V is TRBV4-2 and J is TRBJ2-1; 7 bases align to TRBD1. CDR1 and CDR2 from the germline V gene are LGHNA and YNFKEQ. After removal of 1 base from V and 8 bases from J, the junction contained 17 bases not matched to a gene. This CDR3 has 18 residues. CDR3 residues: CASSQAQGLVYLVDEQFF. The CDR3 DNA is TGTGCCAGCAGCCAAGCACAGGGGTTGGTATATCTGGTAGATGAGCAGTTCTTC.

The V gene is TRBV9, the J gene TRBJ2-2, with 13 bases aligning to TRBD2. Germline V gives CDR1 SGDLS, CDR2 YYNGEE. V dropped 4 bases and J dropped 12; count of bases not matched to a gene: 12. The CDR3 has 16 amino acids. The CDR3 loop reads CASSLGTSGVSAQLFF. The CDR3 DNA reads as TGTGCCAGCAGCCTAGGGACTAGCGGGGTCTCGGCGCAGCTGTTTTTT. Together with reference TRBV9 and TRBJ2-2, the CDR3 gives the full variable domain: DSGVTQTPKHLITATGQRVTLRCSPRSGDLSVYWYQQSLDQGLQFLIQYYNGEERAKGNILERFSAQQFPDLHSELNLSSLELGDSALYFCASSLGTSGVSAQLFFGEGSRLTVL.

The rearrangement uses TRBV9 and TRBJ2-1, with 8 bases aligning to TRBD2. V was clipped by 4 bases and J by 2 bases; unmatched bases: 17. Per the germline V gene, CDR1 is SGDLS and CDR2 is YYNGEE. This CDR3 contains 19 residues. The CDR3 DNA reads as TGTGCCAGCAGCCCACGGCCTCAGCTAGCGGGCCATGCCTACAATGAGCAGTTCTTC. Translated, it gives CASSPRPQLAGHAYNEQFF.

This clone was seen more than once but under ten times. The rearrangement uses TRBV2 and TRBJ1-5; a possible D gene is TRBD1 (6 bases). The V end was cut by 6 bases, the J end by 4 bases, with 13 bases between. Germline V gene data show CDR1 as SNHLY and CDR2 as FYNNEI. The CDR3 loop spans 14 amino acids. In nucleotides, the CDR3 is TGTGCCAGCAGACAGGGCCTTCTTAATCAGCCCCAGCATTTT. Its protein product is CASRQGLLNQPQHF.

This clone was counted once. The CDR3 DNA is TGTGCCAGCAGCTTGGGGCAGGGTGTCTACGAGCAGTACTTC. This codes for CASSLGQGVYEQYF. The chain uses TRBV5-6 and TRBJ2-5; D might be TRBD1 (5 bases). The J call may not be correct, given that the DNA end is closer to TRBJ2-7. The germline V gene encodes CDR1 SGHDT and CDR2 YYEEEE. The CDR3 covers 14 residues.

The chain recombines TRBV6-5 with TRBJ1-1; unclear D gene. Germline V gene sequence: CDR1 MNHEY, CDR2 SVGAGI. The length of the CDR3 is 14 residues. Trimming cost V 6 bases and J 1 base, with 12 bases left between them. DNA of the CDR3: TGTGCCAGCAGCCCTCCTCGGGGGAACACTGAAGCTTTCTTT. Translated, it gives CASSPPRGNTEAFF.